Listed below are T cell receptor beta chains from one sample, sequenced in a study of blood T cell repertoires in COVID-19. Clones were read by immunoSEQ multiplex PCR, and TCRdb kept only the in-frame ones, dropping some. This table has about 120,000 clones, 75% to 95% appearing once. Source material: peripheral blood. The receptors derive from a human donor with active COVID-19. The donor label of this sample is uncertain. Both conserved end residues are trimmed from each CDR3. Fields, in order: V gene, J gene, CDR3 protein.

V: TRBV28; J: TRBJ2-2; CDR3: ASGPPGNTGELF
V: TRBV10-3; J: TRBJ1-2; CDR3: ASTDRGGGYT
V: TRBV6-2/TRBV6-3; J: TRBJ1-1; CDR3: ASSPDRDRTDTEAF
V: TRBV20-1; J: TRBJ2-5; CDR3: SARKRETQY
V: TRBV5-8; J: TRBJ1-4; CDR3: ASSLAEGKLF
V: TRBV6-4; J: TRBJ2-3; CDR3: ASSDGASDTDTQY
V: TRBV5-5; J: TRBJ2-5; CDR3: ASSLAPAGGKQETQY
V: TRBV5-6; J: TRBJ2-7; CDR3: ASSRTGIRYEQY
V: TRBV5-6; J: TRBJ1-1; CDR3: ASSFGTGGTEAF
V: TRBV11-1; J: TRBJ2-5; CDR3: ASSLGQGRQETQY
V: TRBV3-1/TRBV3-2; J: TRBJ1-2; CDR3: ASSRQGSRNYGYT
V: TRBV7-9; J: TRBJ2-6; CDR3: ASSFGAGGRHSGANVLT
V: TRBV5-6; J: TRBJ2-2; CDR3: ASSLVSGGTGELF
V: TRBV5-1; J: TRBJ1-5; CDR3: ASSLTGFSNQPQH
V: TRBV28; J: TRBJ2-7; CDR3: ASSLRGLAGGDYEQY
V: TRBV3-1/TRBV3-2; J: TRBJ2-3; CDR3: ASSQDGGRTDTQY
V: TRBV30; J: TRBJ1-1; CDR3: AWSRHPNTEAF
V: TRBV11-2; J: TRBJ2-5; CDR3: ASSQHLADPETQY
V: TRBV12-3/TRBV12-4; J: TRBJ1-1; CDR3: ASRTTGNTEAF
V: TRBV9; J: TRBJ2-7; CDR3: ASSLRDSSHYYEQY
V: TRBV15; J: TRBJ2-3; CDR3: ATSRVPSGGGY
V: TRBV5-1; J: TRBJ1-2; CDR3: ASSTTGGFGYT
V: TRBV19; J: TRBJ1-2; CDR3: ASSIRVYGYT
V: TRBV7-6; J: TRBJ2-5; CDR3: ASSTSSADSSTQY
V: TRBV19; J: TRBJ2-4; CDR3: AADRGGGIQY
V: TRBV18; J: TRBJ2-7; CDR3: ASSPSWGTEAYEQY
V: TRBV4-3; J: TRBJ1-2; CDR3: ASSPERAGYGYT
V: TRBV6-6; J: TRBJ2-1; CDR3: ASRWRGGQLNEQF
V: TRBV6-1; J: TRBJ1-1; CDR3: ASSEQGAEAF
V: TRBV7-8; J: TRBJ1-2; CDR3: ASRLRGSLGYT
V: TRBV6-6; J: TRBJ1-2; CDR3: ASRGGGYT
V: TRBV7-2; J: TRBJ2-1; CDR3: ASSSHSYNEQF
V: TRBV19; J: TRBJ2-5; CDR3: ASSAGPGTAQETQY
V: TRBV5-8; J: TRBJ2-7; CDR3: ASSPASEQY
V: TRBV5-1; J: TRBJ2-7; CDR3: ASSLTPGTLQSYEQY
V: TRBV19; J: TRBJ1-6; CDR3: ASSIAGTGVSPLH
V: TRBV28; J: TRBJ2-6; CDR3: ASSLDRGRPGANVLT
V: TRBV7-9; J: TRBJ2-5; CDR3: ASSPRQTGSVQETQY
V: TRBV3-1/TRBV3-2; J: TRBJ1-3; CDR3: ASSQVGGSGNTIY
V: TRBV6-2/TRBV6-3; J: TRBJ2-7; CDR3: ASSSPQGYEQY
V: TRBV9; J: TRBJ1-2; CDR3: ASSVGLARGYGYT
V: TRBV5-1; J: TRBJ1-2; CDR3: ASSLGGQQGYT
V: TRBV15; J: TRBJ1-2; CDR3: ATSRDKGQGNYGYT
V: TRBV10-2; J: TRBJ1-5; CDR3: ASSRDSQNQPQH
V: TRBV4-3; J: TRBJ2-5; CDR3: ASSPDSTVQETQY
V: TRBV5-4; J: TRBJ2-7; CDR3: ASSLEEGEQY
V: TRBV5-4; J: TRBJ2-3; CDR3: ASSLIAGPTDTQY
V: TRBV5-1; J: TRBJ2-1; CDR3: ASSSQIAGGLNEQF
V: TRBV5-1; J: TRBJ1-6; CDR3: ASSPGLTNSPLH
V: TRBV6-5; J: TRBJ1-2; CDR3: ASSYRSGGYT
V: TRBV28; J: TRBJ1-1; CDR3: APDRGRPEAF
V: TRBV2; J: TRBJ1-1; CDR3: ASRQGMVNTEAF
V: TRBV19; J: TRBJ2-7; CDR3: ASSEADSLGQY